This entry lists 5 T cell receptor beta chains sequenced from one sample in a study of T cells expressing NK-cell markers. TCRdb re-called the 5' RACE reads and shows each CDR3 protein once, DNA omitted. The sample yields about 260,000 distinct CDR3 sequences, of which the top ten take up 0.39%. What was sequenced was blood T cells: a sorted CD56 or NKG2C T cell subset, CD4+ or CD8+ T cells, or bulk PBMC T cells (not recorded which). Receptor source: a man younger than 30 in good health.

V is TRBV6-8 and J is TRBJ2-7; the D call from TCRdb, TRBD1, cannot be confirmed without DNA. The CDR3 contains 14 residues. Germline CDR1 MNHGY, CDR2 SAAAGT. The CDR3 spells CARGPGTLDYEQYF.

The CDR3: CSARLATEQFF. The V and J genes are TRBV20-1 and TRBJ2-1. CDR1 DFQATT and CDR2 SNEGSKA come from the germline V gene (reference sequence). The CDR3 consists of 11 residues.

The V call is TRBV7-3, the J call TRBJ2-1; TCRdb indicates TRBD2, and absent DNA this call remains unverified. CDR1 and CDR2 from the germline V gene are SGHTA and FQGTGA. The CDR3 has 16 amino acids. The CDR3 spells CASSPIASGRLNEQFF.

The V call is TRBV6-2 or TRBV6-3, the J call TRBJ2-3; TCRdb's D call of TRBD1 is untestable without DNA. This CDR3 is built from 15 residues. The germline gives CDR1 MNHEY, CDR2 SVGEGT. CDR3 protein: CASRIDRADTDTQYF.

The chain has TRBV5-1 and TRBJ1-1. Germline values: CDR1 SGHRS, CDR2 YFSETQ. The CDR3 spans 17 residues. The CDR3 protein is CASSSRQGLEVGTEAFF.